Shown below are 10 T cell receptor beta chains from a single sample sequenced in a study of T-cell reconstitution after alpha-beta-depleted transplantation in children. The library targeted TCRbeta and was prepared with unique molecular identifiers. A single record per CDR3 protein comes from TCRdb applying MiXCR to the PCR reads. This sample has about 350,000 distinct CDR3 sequences, with about a sixth found just once. This specimen consisted of PBMCs, mostly from graft donor cells, obtained 360 days after TCRalphabeta/CD19-depleted stem cell transplant. All receptors derive from a male patient aged 2-9 years who had a stem cell transplant for acute lymphoblastic leukemia, so the T cells may come from the graft donor.

The chain uses TRBV27 and TRBJ2-3; 9 positions agree with TRBD2. Germline assignment: CDR1 MNHEY and CDR2 SMNVEV (reference sequence). This CDR3 region has 15 residues. Trimming took 6 bases from V and 2 from J; bases not matched to a gene: 6. The CDR3 bases are TGTGCCAGCAGCTCCGGGACTAGCATCACAGATACGCAGTATTTT. Translated, it gives CASSSGTSITDTQYF.

The chain is built from TRBV4-3 and TRBJ1-2; weak D call: TRBD1 (5 bases). Germline CDR1 LGHNA, CDR2 YSLEER. Trimming took 0 bases from V and 3 from J, leaving 11 bases between them. CDR3 length: 15 amino acids. The CDR3 spells CASSQEGGTDYGYTF. CDR3 nucleotide sequence: TGCGCCAGCAGCCAAGAGGGGGGTACAGACTATGGCTACACCTTC.

The CDR3 reads CASSLEGLETQYF. CDR3 coding DNA: TGTGCCAGCAGCTTAGAGGGGTTAGAGACCCAGTACTTC. The chain couples TRBV11-2 to TRBJ2-5; D call uncertain. V gave up 0 bases and J gave up 4 bases, with 6 bases separating them. CDR3 length: 13 residues. Germline V gives CDR1 SGHAT, CDR2 FQNNGV.

This clonotype has a handful of counts. V is TRBV10-3 and J is TRBJ2-7; 11 nucleotides line up with TRBD1. Trimming removed 10 bases from V and 5 bases from J; junction bases left unmatched: 7. The germline V gene has CDR1 ENHRY and CDR2 SYGVKD. This CDR3 has 13 residues. CDR3 loop: CASRTGGLDEQYF. The CDR3 DNA is TGTGCCAGCCGGACAGGGGGCTTGGACGAGCAGTACTTC.

This clonotype has ten or more counts. The chain carries TRBV4-3 and TRBJ2-5, with unresolved D. Between the trimmed V and J ends, which lost 0 bases and 2 bases, there was a span of 7 bases. The CDR3 spans 14 residues. Germline V gene lookup returns CDR1 LGHNA and CDR2 YSLEER. The CDR3 sequence: CASSQELVQETQYF. The DNA for the CDR3 is TGCGCCAGCAGCCAAGAACTTGTACAAGAGACCCAGTACTTC.

The chain recombines TRBV29-1 with TRBJ1-1; a weak D match, TRBD1 (6 bases). The V end was cut by 6 bases, the J end by 2 bases, with 10 bases between. Germline loops: CDR1 SQVTM, CDR2 ANQGSEA. CDR3 length: 12 amino acids. CDR3 sequence (DNA): TGCAGCGTCGAGGGGGGTAACACTGAAGCTTTCTTT. Its translation: CSVEGGNTEAFF.

This clonotype appeared a few times. The chain carries TRBV6-5 and TRBJ2-1; 10 bases map to TRBD2. The CDR3 spans 15 residues. The V gene's germline CDR1 is MNHEY and CDR2 SVGAGI. Germline trimming cut 2 bases from V and 9 bases from J; bases unmatched to any gene: 7. This CDR3 is CASSYGLAGEVEQFF. CDR3 sequence (DNA): TGTGCCAGCAGTTACGGGCTAGCGGGAGAGGTTGAGCAGTTCTTC.

In this sample, this clonotype turned up a few times. The V gene is TRBV4-1, the J gene TRBJ2-7, with D maybe TRBD1 (6 bases). V shed 3 bases and J shed 1 base, with 19 bases lying between them. The CDR3 has 17 amino acids. Per the germline V gene, CDR1 is MGHRA and CDR2 is YSYEKL. The CDR3 region has the DNA TGCGCCAGCAGCCACGGAACGTATGGGGACAAGTCCTACGAGCAGTACTTC. The encoded protein is CASSHGTYGDKSYEQYF.

This chain joins TRBV20-1 and TRBJ1-2, with a possible D match to TRBD1 (5 bases). Germline assignment: CDR1 DFQATT and CDR2 SNEGSKA (reference sequence). This CDR3 is 14 amino acids long. Deletions cut 0 bases from V and 8 bases from J, with 16 bases between. Here the CDR3 reads CSARDPGTASGYTF. CDR3 nucleotides: TGCAGTGCTAGAGATCCAGGGACCGCTTCAGGCTACACCTTC.

V is TRBV5-1 and J is TRBJ2-3; TRBD2 aligns across 7 bases. V lost 2 bases and J lost 2; bases outside the gene matches: 2. Per the germline V gene, CDR1 is SGHRS and CDR2 is YFSETQ. This CDR3 is 14 amino acids long. The CDR3 is CASSFTSVTDTQYF. The CDR3 nucleotides read TGCGCCAGCAGCTTTACTAGCGTCACAGATACGCAGTATTTT.